The rows below give T cell receptor beta chains drawn from one sample of a study of T cell responses to AZD1222 COVID-19 vaccine. Profiling relied on immunoSEQ multiplex PCR, and the TCRdb table lists in-frame clones only, not all of them. The sample contains fewer than 90,000 clones, 70% to 90% of which appear only once. Sample: peripheral blood, taken 28 days after the second AZD1222 dose. The receptors derive from an adult who received the AZD1222 COVID-19 vaccine. Both conserved end residues are part of each CDR3. Each record gives: CDR3 protein, CDR3 DNA, V gene, D gene, J gene, clone size. D genes are given only for firm matches. Expanded clones are given a class, and other clones once, few, many or no size at all.

CDR3 protein: CASSSIAASPYEQYF
CDR3 DNA: TGTGCCAGCAGTTCCATAGCGGCAAGCCCCTACGAGCAGTACTTC
V gene: TRBV28
D gene: NA
J gene: TRBJ2-7
clone size: once

CDR3 protein: CASSIDLGAGNPQPQHF
CDR3 DNA: TGTGCCAGTAGTATAGATCTGGGGGCGGGGAACCCTCAGCCCCAGCATTTT
V gene: TRBV19
D gene: NA
J gene: TRBJ1-5
clone size: NA

CDR3 protein: CASSATNTDTQYF
CDR3 DNA: TGCGCCAGCAGCGCGACTAATACAGATACGCAGTATTTT
V gene: TRBV10-1
D gene: NA
J gene: TRBJ2-3
clone size: NA

CDR3 protein: CASNPVEGGYGYTF
CDR3 DNA: TGCGCCAGCAACCCTGTCGAGGGCGGCTATGGCTACACCTTC
V gene: TRBV4-1
D gene: NA
J gene: TRBJ1-2
clone size: NA

CDR3 protein: CASSKGTGSHTGELFF
CDR3 DNA: TGCGCCAGCAGCAAAGGGACAGGTTCGCACACCGGGGAGCTGTTTTTT
V gene: TRBV5-1
D gene: TRBD1
J gene: TRBJ2-2
clone size: NA

CDR3 protein: CASTRGSLEAFF
CDR3 DNA: TGTGCCAGCACCCGGGGGAGTTTAGAAGCTTTCTTT
V gene: TRBV6-6
D gene: NA
J gene: TRBJ1-1
clone size: once

CDR3 protein: CATSASTGLSGANVLTF
CDR3 DNA: TGTGCCACCAGCGCTTCGACAGGGCTCTCTGGGGCCAACGTCCTGACTTTC
V gene: TRBV15
D gene: TRBD1
J gene: TRBJ2-6
clone size: NA

CDR3 protein: CASSPQREAESEQFF
CDR3 DNA: TGTGCCAGCAGCCCCCAGCGGGAGGCCGAGAGTGAGCAGTTCTTC
V gene: TRBV7-3
D gene: TRBD2
J gene: TRBJ2-1
clone size: NA

CDR3 protein: CASSLRTEPYGYTF
CDR3 DNA: TGCGCCAGCAGCCTAAGGACAGAGCCTTATGGCTACACCTTC
V gene: TRBV5-1
D gene: NA
J gene: TRBJ1-2
clone size: NA

CDR3 protein: CASSLGTSGSTDTQYF
CDR3 DNA: TGTGCCAGCAGCCTCGGGACTAGCGGGTCCACAGATACGCAGTATTTT
V gene: TRBV3-1/TRBV3-2
D gene: TRBD2
J gene: TRBJ2-3
clone size: NA

CDR3 protein: CASNREEGYTEAFF
CDR3 DNA: TGTGCCAGCAACAGGGAAGAGGGGTACACTGAAGCTTTCTTT
V gene: TRBV2
D gene: NA
J gene: TRBJ1-1
clone size: NA

CDR3 protein: CASSSLKQGYGYTF
CDR3 DNA: TGTGCCAGCAGCTCATTAAAACAGGGGTATGGCTACACCTTC
V gene: TRBV7-2
D gene: TRBD1
J gene: TRBJ1-2
clone size: NA

CDR3 protein: CASSVTGGNTQETQYF
CDR3 DNA: TGCGCCAGCAGCGTTACAGGGGGCAACACCCAAGAGACCCAGTACTTC
V gene: TRBV5-1
D gene: TRBD1
J gene: TRBJ2-5
clone size: NA

CDR3 protein: CASSPEGSNEQYF
CDR3 DNA: TGTGCCAGCAGCCCAGAGGGGTCCAACGAGCAGTACTTC
V gene: TRBV7-9
D gene: NA
J gene: TRBJ2-7
clone size: NA

CDR3 protein: CASSFRQGFRTDTQYF
CDR3 DNA: TGTGCCAGCAGTTTTAGGCAGGGGTTTCGCACAGATACGCAGTATTTT
V gene: TRBV27
D gene: NA
J gene: TRBJ2-3
clone size: NA

CDR3 protein: CASSGTSGGSFSYEQYF
CDR3 DNA: TGTGCCAGTAGCGGGACTAGCGGGGGTTCTTTCTCCTACGAGCAGTACTTC
V gene: TRBV19
D gene: TRBD2
J gene: TRBJ2-7
clone size: once

CDR3 protein: CASSVVAVNSPLHF
CDR3 DNA: TGTGCCAGCAGCGTAGTGGCAGTTAATTCACCCCTCCACTTT
V gene: TRBV9
D gene: NA
J gene: TRBJ1-6
clone size: NA

CDR3 protein: CASSYLRGSTDTQYF
CDR3 DNA: TGTGCCAGCAGTTACCTGCGGGGTAGTACAGATACGCAGTATTTT
V gene: TRBV6-5
D gene: NA
J gene: TRBJ2-3
clone size: NA

CDR3 protein: CASSSPRGGADEKLFF
CDR3 DNA: TGTGCCAGCAGCTCCCCCCGCGGGGGAGCCGATGAAAAACTGTTTTTT
V gene: TRBV28
D gene: NA
J gene: TRBJ1-4
clone size: NA

CDR3 protein: CASFQGNTGELFF
CDR3 DNA: TGCGCCAGCTTCCAGGGGAACACCGGGGAGCTGTTTTTT
V gene: TRBV5-1
D gene: NA
J gene: TRBJ2-2
clone size: NA

CDR3 protein: CASSPTSGGAGEQFF
CDR3 DNA: TGTGCCAGCAGCCCAACTAGCGGGGGGGCCGGTGAGCAGTTCTTC
V gene: TRBV7-2
D gene: TRBD2
J gene: TRBJ2-1
clone size: NA